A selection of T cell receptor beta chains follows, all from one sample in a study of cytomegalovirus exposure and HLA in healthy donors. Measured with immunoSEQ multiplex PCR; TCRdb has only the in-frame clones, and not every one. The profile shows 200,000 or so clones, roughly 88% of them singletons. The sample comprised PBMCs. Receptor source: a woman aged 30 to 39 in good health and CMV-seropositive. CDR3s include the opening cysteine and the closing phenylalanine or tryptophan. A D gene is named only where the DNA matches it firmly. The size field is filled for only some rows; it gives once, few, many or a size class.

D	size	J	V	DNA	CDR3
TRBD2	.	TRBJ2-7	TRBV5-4	TGTGCCAGCAGCTTGATTAGCGGGAACTACGAGCAGTACTTC	CASSLISGNYEQYF
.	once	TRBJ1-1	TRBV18	TGTGCCAGCCAACTCATGAACACTGAAGCTTTCTTT	CASQLMNTEAFF
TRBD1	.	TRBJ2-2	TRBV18	TGTGCCAGCTCACCCATGACAGGGACCGACACCGGGGAGCTGTTTTTT	CASSPMTGTDTGELFF
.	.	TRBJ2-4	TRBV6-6	TGTGCCAGCAGTTACGGGCTAGGGTGGGACACGTACTTC	CASSYGLGWDTYF
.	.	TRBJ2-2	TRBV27	TGTGCCAGCAGTTTAGAAGGATTTGGGGGCTACACCGGGGAGCTGTTTTTT	CASSLEGFGGYTGELFF
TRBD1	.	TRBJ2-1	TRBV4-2	TGTGCCAGCAGCCAGGGACAGTCCAATGAGCAGTTCTTC	CASSQGQSNEQFF
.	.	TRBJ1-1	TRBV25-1	TGTGCCAGCAAGGGGGATGGCGCCGAAGCTTTCTTT	CASKGDGAEAFF
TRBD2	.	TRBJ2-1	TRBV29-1	TGCAGCGTTGAAGAGGGGACTAGAAAGGATGAGCAGTTCTTC	CSVEEGTRKDEQFF
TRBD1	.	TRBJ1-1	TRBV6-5	TGTGCCAGCAGTCGCCGGGACAGGGGAGCATCTGAAGCTTTCTTT	CASSRRDRGASEAFF
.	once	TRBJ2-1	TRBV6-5	TGTGCCAGCAGTCAAACTACAACGTCCTCCAATGAGCAGTTCTTC	CASSQTTTSSNEQFF
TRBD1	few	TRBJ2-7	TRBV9	TGTGCCAGCAGCGTAGGGGACAGTGCCTACGAGCAGTACTTC	CASSVGDSAYEQYF
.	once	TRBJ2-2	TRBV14	TGTGCCAGCAGCCACGTCGGGACCGGGGAGCTGTTTTTT	CASSHVGTGELFF
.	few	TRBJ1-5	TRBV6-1	TGTGCCAGCAGTCCGACAGATAGCAATCAGCCCCAGCATTTT	CASSPTDSNQPQHF
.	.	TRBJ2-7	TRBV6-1	TGTGCCAGCAGTGAAGGCAGCTACGAGCAGTACTTC	CASSEGSYEQYF
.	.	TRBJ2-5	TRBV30	TGTGCCTGGGCTCGACAATTACTCGCAGACCAAGAGACCCAGTACTTC	CAWARQLLADQETQYF
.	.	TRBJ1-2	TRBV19	TGTGCCAGTACCCCAGGGAACACCTACTATGGCTACACCTTC	CASTPGNTYYGYTF
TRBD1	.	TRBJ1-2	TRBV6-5	TGTGCCAGCAGCTCCGGGACAGGGTCCGCCTATGGCTACACCTTC	CASSSGTGSAYGYTF
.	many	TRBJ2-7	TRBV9	TGTGCCAGCAGCGCTAGGTGGGAGGAGTCCGAGCAGTACTTC	CASSARWEESEQYF
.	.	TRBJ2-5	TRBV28	TGTGCCAGCAGACTGGTATCAAAAGAGACCCAGTACTTC	CASRLVSKETQYF
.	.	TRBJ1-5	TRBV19	TGTGCCAGTAGTCCGGACACCTACAATCAGCCCCAGCATTTT	CASSPDTYNQPQHF
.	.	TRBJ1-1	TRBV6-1	TGTGCCAGCAGTGAAGTAGACAGGAACACTGAAGCTTTCTTT	CASSEVDRNTEAFF
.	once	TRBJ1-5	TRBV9	TGTGCCAGCAGCGTAGGGTTCGGGCAGGGTGATCAGCCCCAGCATTTT	CASSVGFGQGDQPQHF
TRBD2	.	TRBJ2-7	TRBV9	TGTGCCAGCAGCGTGGGACTAGCGGGAGGCCCCCTCAACTACGAGCAGTACTTC	CASSVGLAGGPLNYEQYF
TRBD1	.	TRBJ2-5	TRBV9	TGTGCCAGCAGCGAGGGGGAGACAGGGGTCGGAAAGACCCAGTACTTC	CASSEGETGVGKTQYF
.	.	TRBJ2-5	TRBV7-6	TGTGCCAGCAGCTTAGGACACAACCAAGAGACCCAGTACTTC	CASSLGHNQETQYF
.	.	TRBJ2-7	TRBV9	TGTGCCAGCAGCGTAGGACAGACAACCTACGAGCAGTACTTC	CASSVGQTTYEQYF
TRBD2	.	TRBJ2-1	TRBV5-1	TGCGCCAGCAGCTTGGGAGCGGGAGGGTTTAGTGAGCAGTTCTTC	CASSLGAGGFSEQFF
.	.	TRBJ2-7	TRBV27	TGTGCCAGCAGTTTACGACGAGCGGAGGGTGACGAGCAGTACTTC	CASSLRRAEGDEQYF
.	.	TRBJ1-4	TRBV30	TGTGCCTGGAGTGTAACGGGGACAATTAATGAAAAACTGTTTTTT	CAWSVTGTINEKLFF
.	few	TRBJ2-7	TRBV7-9	TGTGCCAGCAGCTCTTTTTCGGGAGTGCAGTACTTC	CASSSFSGVQYF
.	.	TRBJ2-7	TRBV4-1	TGCGCCAGCAGCCAAGATTTACCGAGCTACGAGCAGTACTTC	CASSQDLPSYEQYF
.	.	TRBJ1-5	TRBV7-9	TGTGCCAGCAGCTTCGAGGCGGGGCCCCAGCATTTT	CASSFEAGPQHF
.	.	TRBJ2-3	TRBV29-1	TGCAGCGTTAGGGACTCTACCCGACCAGGCACAGATACGCAGTATTTT	CSVRDSTRPGTDTQYF
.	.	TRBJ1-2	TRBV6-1	TGTGCCTTGGACCGGGGGGGCTCGTACTATGGCTACACCTTC	CALDRGGSYYGYTF
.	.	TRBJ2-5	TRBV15	TGTGCCACCAGCAGATTACAGGGAGGGGAGACCCAGTACTTC	CATSRLQGGETQYF
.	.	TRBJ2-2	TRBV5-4	TGTGCCAGCAGCGGCCGTCTAGCTATGGGCACCGGGGAGCTGTTTTTT	CASSGRLAMGTGELFF